This T cell receptor (beta chain) was captured in a study of blood T cell repertoires in COVID-19. Looking at the study overall: COVID-19 samples collected from the United States, Italy and Spain covered acute and convalescent phases.

Authors' methods: From reference gene primer amplification, estimates of nucleated cell counts were derived. Sequencing used immunoSEQ multiplex PCR; TCRdb keeps in-frame clones, though not all of them. That table furnishes V, J and clone size, whereas the DNA furnished D and trimming. The sample has approximately 52,000 clones, 80% to 90% seen once; the top ten hold nearly 5%. Input material: peripheral blood. This sequence originates from a man in his 60s with active COVID-19.

As DNA, the CDR3 is TGTGCCAGCAGCCTACAGGGGGCAAACTACAATGAGCAGTTCTTC. Translated: CASSLQGANYNEQFF. V is TRBV28 and J is TRBJ2-1; 9 nucleotides line up with TRBD1. The J segment lost 3 bases and the V segment lost 6 bases, leaving 6 bases of the junction unmatched. The germline V gene encodes CDR1 MDHEN and CDR2 SYDVKM. This CDR3 has 15 residues.